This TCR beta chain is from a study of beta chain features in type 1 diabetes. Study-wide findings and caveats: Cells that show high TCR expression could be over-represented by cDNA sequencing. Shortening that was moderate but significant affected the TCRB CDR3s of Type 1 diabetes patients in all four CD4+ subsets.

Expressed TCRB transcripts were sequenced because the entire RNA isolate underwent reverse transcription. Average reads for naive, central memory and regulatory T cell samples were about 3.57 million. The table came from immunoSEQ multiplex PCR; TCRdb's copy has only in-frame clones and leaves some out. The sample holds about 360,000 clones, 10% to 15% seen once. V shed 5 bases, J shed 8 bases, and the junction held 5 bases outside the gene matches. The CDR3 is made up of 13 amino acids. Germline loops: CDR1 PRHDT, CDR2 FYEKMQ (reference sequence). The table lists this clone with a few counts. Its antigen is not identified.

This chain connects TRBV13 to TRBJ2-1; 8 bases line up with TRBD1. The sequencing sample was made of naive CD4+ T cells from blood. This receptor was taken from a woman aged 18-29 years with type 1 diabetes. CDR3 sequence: CASSLDRGDEQFF. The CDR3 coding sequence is TGTGCCAGCAGCCTCGACAGGGGAGATGAGCAGTTCTTC.